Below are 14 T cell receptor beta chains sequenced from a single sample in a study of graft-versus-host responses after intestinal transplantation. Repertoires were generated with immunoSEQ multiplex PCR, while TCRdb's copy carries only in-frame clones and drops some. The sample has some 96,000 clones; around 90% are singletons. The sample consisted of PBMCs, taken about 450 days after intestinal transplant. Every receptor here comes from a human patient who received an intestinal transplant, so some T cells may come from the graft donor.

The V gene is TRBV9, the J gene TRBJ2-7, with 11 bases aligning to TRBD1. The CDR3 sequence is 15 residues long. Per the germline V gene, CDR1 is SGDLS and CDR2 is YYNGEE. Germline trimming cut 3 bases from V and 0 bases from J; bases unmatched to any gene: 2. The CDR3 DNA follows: TGTGCCAGCAGCGGAGGGACAGGGGGCTCCTACGAGCAGTACTTC. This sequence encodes CASSGGTGGSYEQYF.

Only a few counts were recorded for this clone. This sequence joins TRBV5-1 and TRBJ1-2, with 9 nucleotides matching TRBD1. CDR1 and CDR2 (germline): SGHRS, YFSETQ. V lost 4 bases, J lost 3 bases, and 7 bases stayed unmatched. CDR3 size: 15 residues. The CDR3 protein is CASSRTGEGDYGYTF. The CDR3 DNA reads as TGCGCCAGCAGCCGGACAGGGGAGGGTGACTATGGCTACACCTTC.

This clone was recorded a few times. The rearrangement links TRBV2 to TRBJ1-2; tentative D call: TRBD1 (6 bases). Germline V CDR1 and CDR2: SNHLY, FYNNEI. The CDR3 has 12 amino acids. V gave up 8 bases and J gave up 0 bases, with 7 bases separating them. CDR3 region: CASGQPNYGYTF. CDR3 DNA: TGTGCCAGCGGACAGCCTAACTATGGCTACACCTTC.

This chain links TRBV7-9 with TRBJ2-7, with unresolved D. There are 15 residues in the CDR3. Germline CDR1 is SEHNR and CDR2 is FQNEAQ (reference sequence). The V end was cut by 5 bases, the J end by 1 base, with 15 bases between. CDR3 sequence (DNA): TGTGCCAGCAGCGCCCGGGCAGCGATATCCTACGAGCAGTACTTC. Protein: CASSARAAISYEQYF.

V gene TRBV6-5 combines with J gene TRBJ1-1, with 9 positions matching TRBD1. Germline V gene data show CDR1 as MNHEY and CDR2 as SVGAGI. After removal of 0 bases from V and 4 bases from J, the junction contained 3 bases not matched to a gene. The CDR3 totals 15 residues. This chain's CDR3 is CASSYSRDRVTEAFF. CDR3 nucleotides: TGTGCCAGCAGTTACTCGAGGGACAGGGTCACTGAAGCTTTCTTT.

The CDR3 loop reads CASSARYSYNEQFF. The CDR3 region has the DNA TGTGCCAGCAGCGCTCGTTACTCCTACAATGAGCAGTTCTTC. The chain combines TRBV9 with TRBJ2-1; D gene unclear. In germline, CDR1 is SGDLS, CDR2 YYNGEE. Between the trimmed V and J ends, which lost 3 bases and 0 bases, there was a span of 7 bases. The CDR3 runs to 14 residues.

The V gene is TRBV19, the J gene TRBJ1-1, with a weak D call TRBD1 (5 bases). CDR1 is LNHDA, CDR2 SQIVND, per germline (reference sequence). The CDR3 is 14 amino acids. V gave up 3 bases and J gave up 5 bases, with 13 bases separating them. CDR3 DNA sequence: TGTGCCAGTAGTATTCTACAGGATGGAACTGAAGCTTTCTTT. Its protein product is CASSILQDGTEAFF. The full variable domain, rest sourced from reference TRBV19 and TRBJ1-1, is DGGITQSPKYLFRKEGQNVTLSCEQNLNHDAMYWYRQDPGQGLRLIYYSQIVNDFQKGDIAEGYSVSREKKESFPLTVTSAQKNPTAFYLCASSILQDGTEAFFGQGTRLTVV.

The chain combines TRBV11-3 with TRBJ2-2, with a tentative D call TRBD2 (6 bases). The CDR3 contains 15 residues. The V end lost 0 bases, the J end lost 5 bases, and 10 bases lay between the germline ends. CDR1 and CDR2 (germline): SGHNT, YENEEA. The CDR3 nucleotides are TGTGCCAGCAGCTTAGAGGGGACTCCTACCGGGGAGCTGTTTTTT. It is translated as CASSLEGTPTGELFF.

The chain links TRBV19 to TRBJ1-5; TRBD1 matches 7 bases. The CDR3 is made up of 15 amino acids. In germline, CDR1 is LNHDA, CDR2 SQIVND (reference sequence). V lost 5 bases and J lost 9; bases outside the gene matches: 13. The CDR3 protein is CASSGLQGMTGPQHF. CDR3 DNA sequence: TGTGCCAGTAGTGGCCTACAGGGGATGACGGGGCCCCAGCATTTT.

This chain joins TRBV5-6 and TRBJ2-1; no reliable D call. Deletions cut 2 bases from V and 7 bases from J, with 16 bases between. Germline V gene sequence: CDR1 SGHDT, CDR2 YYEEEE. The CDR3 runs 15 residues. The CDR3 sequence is CASSLEAGSRNEQFF. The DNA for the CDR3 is TGTGCCAGCAGCTTAGAAGCCGGTAGCCGTAATGAGCAGTTCTTC.

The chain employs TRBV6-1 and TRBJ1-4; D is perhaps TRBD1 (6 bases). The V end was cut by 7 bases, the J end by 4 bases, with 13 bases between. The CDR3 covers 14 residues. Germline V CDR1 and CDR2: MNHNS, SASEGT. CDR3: CASTPTGSNEKLFF. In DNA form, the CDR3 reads TGTGCCAGCACACCTACAGGGAGTAATGAAAAACTGTTTTTT.

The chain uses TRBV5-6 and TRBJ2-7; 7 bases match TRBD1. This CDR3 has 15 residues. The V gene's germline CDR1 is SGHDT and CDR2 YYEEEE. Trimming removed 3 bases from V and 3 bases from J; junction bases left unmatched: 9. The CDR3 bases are TGTGCCAGCAGCTCAAAACAGGGGCTTTTCTACGAGCAGTACTTC. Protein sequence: CASSSKQGLFYEQYF.

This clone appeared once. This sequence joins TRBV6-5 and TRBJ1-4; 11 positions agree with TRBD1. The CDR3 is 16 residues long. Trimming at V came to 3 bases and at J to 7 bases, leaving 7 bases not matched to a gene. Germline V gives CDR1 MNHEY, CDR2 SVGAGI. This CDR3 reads CASSYQPGQGVEKLFF. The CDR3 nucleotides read TGTGCCAGCAGTTATCAACCGGGACAGGGGGTTGAAAAACTGTTTTTT.

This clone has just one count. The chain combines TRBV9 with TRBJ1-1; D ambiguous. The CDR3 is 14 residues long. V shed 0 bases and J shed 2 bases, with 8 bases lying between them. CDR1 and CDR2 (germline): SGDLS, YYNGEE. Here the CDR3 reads CASSVGPVNTEAFF. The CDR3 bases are TGTGCCAGCAGCGTAGGTCCCGTAAACACTGAAGCTTTCTTT.